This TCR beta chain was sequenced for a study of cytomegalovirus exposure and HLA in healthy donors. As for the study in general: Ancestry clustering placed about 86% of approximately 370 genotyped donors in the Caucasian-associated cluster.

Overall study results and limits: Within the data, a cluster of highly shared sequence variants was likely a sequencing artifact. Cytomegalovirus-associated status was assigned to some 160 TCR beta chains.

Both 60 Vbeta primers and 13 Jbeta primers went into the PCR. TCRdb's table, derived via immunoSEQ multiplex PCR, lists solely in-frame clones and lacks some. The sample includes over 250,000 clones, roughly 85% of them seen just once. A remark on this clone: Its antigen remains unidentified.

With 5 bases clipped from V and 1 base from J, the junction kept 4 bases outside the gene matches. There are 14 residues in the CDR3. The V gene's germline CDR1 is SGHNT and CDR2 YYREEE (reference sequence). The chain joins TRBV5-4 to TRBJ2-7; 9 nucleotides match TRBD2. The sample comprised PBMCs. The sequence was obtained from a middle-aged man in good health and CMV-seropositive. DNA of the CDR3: TGTGCCAGCAGTCATAGCGGGGGTTCCTACGAGCAGTACTTC. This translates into CASSHSGGSYEQYF.